This T cell receptor beta chain was profiled in a study of chemoradiotherapy in HPV16-positive cancers. Measured with immunoSEQ multiplex PCR; TCRdb has only the in-frame clones, and not every one. The repertoire has a few thousand clones, less than 85% of them found once; the top ten carry roughly 20%. Study conclusions and caveats: Better recurrence-free survival went with HPV-responsive T-cell expansion in HPV16-positive patients. Non-HPV-specific T cells did not expand in tumors during treatment, whereas candidate HPV-specific clones and E7-related motifs did. The functional HPV-specific definition rests on just a couple of HPV16-positive patients.

In regard to this clone: The antigen remains unidentified.

The source of this sequence is a human donor with HPV-associated anogenital cancer. The source material was tumor tissue, sampled from a patient who underwent chemoradiotherapy.

CDR3 amino acids: CASSLTGLALGNEQFF. The CDR3 bases are TGTGCCAGCAGCCTCACGGGACTAGCGTTAGGGAATGAGCAGTTCTTC. The chain couples TRBV5-6 to TRBJ2-1; 10 positions match TRBD2. CDR3 size: 16 residues. Germline assignment: CDR1 SGHDT and CDR2 YYEEEE. J was trimmed by 7 bases and V by 4 bases; bases with no gene match: 11.